This entry describes one T cell receptor (beta chain). Regarding treatment: roughly 19 received Ad26.COV2.S at low or high dose, single or two shots; a few received placebo; per-sample allocation not given. Day 63 following the first vaccine or placebo injection was when the samples were taken. This specimen belongs to a study of Ad26.COV2.S vaccination and SARS-CoV-2 variants. For the study at large: In the study, Ad26.COV2.S was injected intramuscularly once, or twice 56 days apart.

The CDR3 has 14 amino acids. In germline, CDR1 is LNHDA, CDR2 SQIVND (reference sequence). The V segment lost 7 bases and the J segment 7 bases; nucleotides outside the gene matches: 7. Clones were sequenced by immunoSEQ multiplex PCR, and TCRdb holds only the in-frame ones, with some missing. The table has more than 300,000 clones, about 86% seen once; the top ten hold more than 1.5%. This specimen was peripheral blood, taken in a trial of Ad26.COV2.S vaccine versus placebo. This rearrangement joins TRBV19 to TRBJ2-1; 10 nucleotides align to TRBD1. This TCR was sampled from a person aged 18 to 65 who received the Ad26.COV2.S COVID-19 vaccine or a placebo. Written as DNA, the CDR3 is TGTGCCAGTAAAGACAGGGGGCATAAGAATGAGCAGTTCTTC. This encodes CASKDRGHKNEQFF.